Listed below are T cell receptor beta chains from one sample, sequenced in a study of shared clonotypes between healthy human individuals. The repertoire was sequenced with immunoSEQ multiplex PCR; TCRdb's copy has only in-frame clones and lacks some. The sample has 2 million to 2.5 million clones; about 95% are singletons. Sequencing was carried out using naive CD8+ T cells sorted from blood. The receptors here all came from a man younger than 35 in good health. CDR3s include the opening cysteine and the closing phenylalanine or tryptophan. D genes are given only for firm matches. Only part of the rows carry a size: once, few, many, or a class if the clone is expanded.

>14|TRBJ1-2|TRBV7-9|NA|TRBD1
TGTGCCAGCAGCTACGGACAGGGGTTGAAGGGCTACACCTTC
CASSYGQGLKGYTF
>13|TRBJ1-2|TRBV9|NA|NA
TGTGCCAGCAGCGTACCAGGGAGCTATGGCTACACCTTC
CASSVPGSYGYTF
>14|TRBJ2-5|TRBV9|NA|NA
TGTGCCAGCAGCGTAGATGGGTTAAGGGAGACCCAGTACTTC
CASSVDGLRETQYF
>15|TRBJ2-3|TRBV7-8|NA|NA
TGTGCCAGCAGTACGAGGGCAGGGCTCCAAGATACGCAGTATTTT
CASSTRAGLQDTQYF
>14|TRBJ2-7|TRBV7-6|NA|TRBD2
TGTGCCAGCAGCTTGACTAGCGGGATCCACGAGCAGTACTTC
CASSLTSGIHEQYF
>11|TRBJ1-1|TRBV30|once|NA
NA
CAWSGGLKLSF
>14|TRBJ1-1|TRBV5-6|NA|TRBD1
TGTGCCAGCAGCTTGCAGGGGGCAGGCACTGAAGCTTTCTTT
CASSLQGAGTEAFF
>16|TRBJ2-5|TRBV5-5|NA|TRBD2
TGTGCCAGCAGCGTGAGACTAGCGGAGCTCCAAGAGACCCAGTACTTC
CASSVRLAELQETQYF
>15|TRBJ1-4|TRBV5-1|few|TRBD1
TGCGCCAGCAGCAATCGGACAGGGGGGGTTGAAAAACTGTTTTTT
CASSNRTGGVEKLFF
>15|TRBJ1-4|TRBV11-2|NA|NA
TGTGCCAGCAGCACAAGCCCAGGGACGGGGGAAAAACTGTTTTTT
CASSTSPGTGEKLFF
>15|TRBJ2-7|TRBV6-5|NA|TRBD1
TGTGCCAGCAGTTACTCGGGACAGATTAACTACGAGCAGTACTTC
CASSYSGQINYEQYF
>14|TRBJ1-1|TRBV6-5|NA|NA
TGTGCCAGCAGTTACGCAGCCAGGAACACTGAAGCTTTCTTT
CASSYAARNTEAFF
>11|TRBJ2-7|TRBV30|NA|NA
TGTGCCTTGGACTGGTCCTACGAGCAGTACTTC
CALDWSYEQYF
>14|TRBJ2-7|TRBV10-2|NA|NA
TGCGCCAGCACCCTGACAGGAACCCTTTCCGAGCAGTACTTC
CASTLTGTLSEQYF